A selection of T cell receptor beta chains follows, all from one sample in a study of CD4 T cells in relation to SARS-CoV-2 and coronaviruses. Data came from immunoSEQ multiplex PCR; TCRdb stores just in-frame clones and leaves some out. The repertoire consists of roughly 38,000 clones, with 75% to 90% occurring once and the leading ten covering around 1.3%. The antigens for these receptors are not known. Sequencing used naive CD4+ T cells from PBMCs, cultured in vitro. These receptors were taken from an adult with COVID-19. Each CDR3 is given with its conserved first and last residue. D genes are given only for firm matches. A clone size is listed for some rows: how often the clone was seen (once, few, many), or a class if it is expanded.

clone size	J gene	V gene	D gene	CDR3 protein	CDR3 DNA
-	TRBJ1-1	TRBV9	-	CASSVASVFDRLNTEAFF	TGTGCCAGCAGCGTAGCTTCCGTTTTCGACAGATTGAACACTGAAGCTTTCTTT
-	TRBJ2-3	TRBV4-3	TRBD1	CASSPDREGTQYF	TGCGCCAGCAGCCCAGACAGGGAAGGTACGCAGTATTTT
-	TRBJ2-2	TRBV9	-	CASSVAPVQGTGELFF	TGTGCCAGCAGCGTAGCCCCCGTCCAGGGGACCGGGGAGCTGTTTTTT
-	TRBJ1-5	TRBV19	-	CASSPAGQPQHF	TGTGCCAGTAGTCCCGCCGGGCAGCCCCAGCATTTT
-	TRBJ1-4	TRBV5-1	-	CASSSEPGYNEKLFF	TGCGCCAGCAGCTCGGAACCCGGATATAATGAAAAACTGTTTTTT
-	TRBJ1-5	TRBV6-5	-	CASSPGQTLNQPQHF	TGTGCCAGCAGCCCCGGACAGACTTTAAATCAGCCCCAGCATTTT
-	TRBJ2-4	TRBV27	TRBD2	CASSLRREAFKNIQYF	TGTGCCAGCAGTTTACGGCGGGAGGCGTTCAAAAACATTCAGTACTTC
-	TRBJ2-2	TRBV7-2	-	CASSLFSRSNTGELFF	TGTGCCAGCAGCTTATTTAGTCGGTCCAACACCGGGGAGCTGTTTTTT
-	TRBJ2-1	TRBV29-1	-	CSVRPGWNEQFF	TGCAGCGTAAGACCAGGGTGGAATGAGCAGTTCTTC
-	TRBJ2-7	TRBV27	TRBD1	CASSPGDRVWSAYEQYF	TGTGCCAGCAGTCCAGGGGACAGGGTTTGGTCGGCCTACGAGCAGTACTTC
-	TRBJ2-5	TRBV28	TRBD2	CASTTPTSGIETQYF	TGTGCCAGCACTACCCCCACTAGCGGGATAGAGACCCAGTACTTC
-	TRBJ2-7	TRBV10-3	-	CAISDGIAYEQYF	TGTGCCATCAGTGATGGTATAGCCTACGAGCAGTACTTC
-	TRBJ2-2	TRBV2	-	CASSVLTNTGELFF	TGTGCCAGCAGTGTCTTAACGAACACCGGGGAGCTGTTTTTT
-	TRBJ1-1	TRBV4-2	-	CASSQGENTEAFF	TGTGCCAGCAGCCAAGGGGAGAACACTGAAGCTTTCTTT
few	TRBJ2-7	TRBV6-5	-	CASRRADEQYF	TGTGCCAGTAGGCGGGCGGACGAGCAGTACTTC
-	TRBJ2-7	TRBV19	TRBD1	CATLTGGNEQYF	TGTGCCACCCTGACAGGGGGCAATGAGCAGTACTTC